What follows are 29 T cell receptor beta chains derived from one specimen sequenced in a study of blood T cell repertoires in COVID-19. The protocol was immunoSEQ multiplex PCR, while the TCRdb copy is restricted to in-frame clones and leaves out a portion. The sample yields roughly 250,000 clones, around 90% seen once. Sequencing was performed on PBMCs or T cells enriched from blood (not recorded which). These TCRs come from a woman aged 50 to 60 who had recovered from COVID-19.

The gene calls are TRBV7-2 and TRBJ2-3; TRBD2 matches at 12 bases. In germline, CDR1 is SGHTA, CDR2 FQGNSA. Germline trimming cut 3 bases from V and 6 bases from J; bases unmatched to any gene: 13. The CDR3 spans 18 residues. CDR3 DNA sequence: TGTGCCAGCAGCTTCCAGCTGGCTAGCGGGAGGGCCTTGGATACGCAGTATTTT. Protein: CASSFQLASGRALDTQYF.

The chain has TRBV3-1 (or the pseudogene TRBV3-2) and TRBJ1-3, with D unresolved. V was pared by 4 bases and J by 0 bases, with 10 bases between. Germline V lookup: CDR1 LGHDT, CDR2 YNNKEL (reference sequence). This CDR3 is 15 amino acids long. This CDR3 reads CASSLTDSSGNTIYF. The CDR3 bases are TGTGCCAGCAGCCTAACAGATTCCTCTGGAAACACCATATATTTT.

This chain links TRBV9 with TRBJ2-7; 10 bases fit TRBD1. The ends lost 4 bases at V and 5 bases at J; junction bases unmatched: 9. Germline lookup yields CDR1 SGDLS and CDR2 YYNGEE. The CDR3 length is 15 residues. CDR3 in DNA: TGTGCCAGCAGCACCTCGACAGGGGGCTTCCACGAGCAGTACTTC. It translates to CASSTSTGGFHEQYF. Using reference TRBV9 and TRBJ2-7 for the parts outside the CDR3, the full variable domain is DSGVTQTPKHLITATGQRVTLRCSPRSGDLSVYWYQQSLDQGLQFLIQYYNGEERAKGNILERFSAQQFPDLHSELNLSSLELGDSALYFCASSTSTGGFHEQYFGPGTRLTVT.

CDR3 residues: CASTPRGEDGYTF. The CDR3 DNA reads TGTGCCAGCACCCCCCGAGGAGAGGATGGCTACACCTTC. The chain recombines TRBV12-3 or TRBV12-4 with TRBJ1-2, with D unclear. Trimming pared 7 bases from V and 6 bases from J, leaving 15 bases between. This CDR3 has 13 amino acids.

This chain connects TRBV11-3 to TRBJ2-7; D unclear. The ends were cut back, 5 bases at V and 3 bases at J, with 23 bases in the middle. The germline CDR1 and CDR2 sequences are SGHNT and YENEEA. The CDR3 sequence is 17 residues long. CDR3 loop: CASSLTRVPHPNYEQYF. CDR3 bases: TGTGCCAGCAGCCTCACCCGGGTCCCACACCCCAACTACGAGCAGTACTTC. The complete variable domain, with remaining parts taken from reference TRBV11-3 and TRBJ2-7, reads EAGVVQSPRYKIIEKKQPVAFWCNPISGHNTLYWYLQNLGQGPELLIRYENEEAVDDSQLPKDRFSAERLKGVDSTLKIQPAELGDSAVYLCASSLTRVPHPNYEQYFGPGTRLTVT.

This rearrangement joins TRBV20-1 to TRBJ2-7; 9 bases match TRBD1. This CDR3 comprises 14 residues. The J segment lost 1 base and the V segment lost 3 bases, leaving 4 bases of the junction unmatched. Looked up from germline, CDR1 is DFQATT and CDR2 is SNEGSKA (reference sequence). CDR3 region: CSASVDRGSYEQYF. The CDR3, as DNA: TGCAGTGCTAGTGTGGACAGGGGATCCTACGAGCAGTACTTC.

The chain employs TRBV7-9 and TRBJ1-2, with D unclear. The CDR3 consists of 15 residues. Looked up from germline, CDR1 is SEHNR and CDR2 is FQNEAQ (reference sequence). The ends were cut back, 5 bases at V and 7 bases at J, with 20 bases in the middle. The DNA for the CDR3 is TGTGCCAGCAGCCAGCCCGGGAGCCAGCATGGTGGCTACACCTTC. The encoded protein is CASSQPGSQHGGYTF.

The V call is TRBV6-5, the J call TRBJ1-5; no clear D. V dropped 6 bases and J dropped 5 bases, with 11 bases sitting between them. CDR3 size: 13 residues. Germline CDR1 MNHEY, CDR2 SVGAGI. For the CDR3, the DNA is TGTGCCAGCAGCCAAGGGAGTTATCAGCCCCAGCATTTT. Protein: CASSQGSYQPQHF.

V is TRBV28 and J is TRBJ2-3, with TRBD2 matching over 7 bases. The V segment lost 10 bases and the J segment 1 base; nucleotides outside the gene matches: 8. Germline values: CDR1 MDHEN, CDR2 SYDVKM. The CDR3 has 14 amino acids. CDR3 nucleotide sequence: TGTGCCACGTTCGAGGGAGGGCGCACAGATACGCAGTATTTT. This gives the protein CATFEGGRTDTQYF. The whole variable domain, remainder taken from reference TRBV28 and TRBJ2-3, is DVKVTQSSRYLVKRTGEKVFLECVQDMDHENMFWYRQDPGLGLRLIYFSYDVKMKEKGDIPEGYSVSREKKERFSLILESASTNQTSMYLCATFEGGRTDTQYFGPGTRLTVL.

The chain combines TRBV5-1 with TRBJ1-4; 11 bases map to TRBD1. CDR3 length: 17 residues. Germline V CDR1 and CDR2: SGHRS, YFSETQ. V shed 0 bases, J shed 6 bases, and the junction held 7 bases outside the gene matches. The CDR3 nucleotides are TGCGCCAGCAGCTTGGATTGGACAGGGGGCCCTTATGAAAAACTGTTTTTT. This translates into CASSLDWTGGPYEKLFF.

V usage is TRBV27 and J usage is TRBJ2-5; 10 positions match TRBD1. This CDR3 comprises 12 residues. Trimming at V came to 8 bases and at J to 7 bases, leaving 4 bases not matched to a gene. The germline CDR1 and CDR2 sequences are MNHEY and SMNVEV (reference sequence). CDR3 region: CASRTGGGTQYF. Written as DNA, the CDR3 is TGTGCCAGCCGGACAGGGGGTGGGACCCAGTACTTC.

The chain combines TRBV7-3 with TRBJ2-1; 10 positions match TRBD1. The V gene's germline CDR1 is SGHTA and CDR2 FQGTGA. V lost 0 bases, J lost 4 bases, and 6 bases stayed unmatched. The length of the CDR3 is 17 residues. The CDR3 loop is CASSLTFPGQGYNEQFF. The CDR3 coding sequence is TGTGCCAGCAGCTTAACGTTCCCGGGACAGGGGTACAATGAGCAGTTCTTC.

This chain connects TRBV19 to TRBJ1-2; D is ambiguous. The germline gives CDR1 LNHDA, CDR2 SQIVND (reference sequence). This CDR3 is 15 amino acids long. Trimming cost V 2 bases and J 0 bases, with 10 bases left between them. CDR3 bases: TGTGCCAGTAGTATATCTACAGAAGCTAACTATGGCTACACCTTC. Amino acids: CASSISTEANYGYTF.

This chain's CDR3 is CASSPRDRVMDTQYF. CDR3 in DNA: TGTGCCAGCTCACCAAGGGACAGGGTAATGGATACGCAGTATTTT. The gene calls are TRBV18 and TRBJ2-3; 9 nucleotides agree with TRBD1. The V and J ends lost 2 bases and 6 bases, in that order; junction bases with no gene match: 6. Germline CDR1 and CDR2: KGHSH and LQKENI. This CDR3 region has 15 residues.

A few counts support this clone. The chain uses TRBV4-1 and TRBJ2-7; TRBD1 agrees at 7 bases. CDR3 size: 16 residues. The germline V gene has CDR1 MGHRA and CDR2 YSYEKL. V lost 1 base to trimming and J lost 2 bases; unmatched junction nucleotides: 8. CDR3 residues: CASSQVLWGQPYEQYF. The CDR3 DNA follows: TGCGCCAGCAGCCAAGTCCTGTGGGGACAGCCCTACGAGCAGTACTTC.

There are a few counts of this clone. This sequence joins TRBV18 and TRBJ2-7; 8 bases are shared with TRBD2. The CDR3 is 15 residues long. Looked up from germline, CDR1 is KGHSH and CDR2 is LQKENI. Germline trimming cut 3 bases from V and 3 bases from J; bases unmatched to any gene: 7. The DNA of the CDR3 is TGTGCCAGCTCACCCAGAGCGGGAGAGGACTACGAGCAGTACTTC. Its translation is CASSPRAGEDYEQYF.

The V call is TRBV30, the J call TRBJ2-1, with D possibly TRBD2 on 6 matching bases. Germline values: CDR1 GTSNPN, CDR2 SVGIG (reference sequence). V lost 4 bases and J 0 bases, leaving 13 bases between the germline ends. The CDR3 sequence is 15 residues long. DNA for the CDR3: TGTGCCTGGACCGGGGGACCGTCCTCCTACAATGAGCAGTTCTTC. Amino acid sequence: CAWTGGPSSYNEQFF.

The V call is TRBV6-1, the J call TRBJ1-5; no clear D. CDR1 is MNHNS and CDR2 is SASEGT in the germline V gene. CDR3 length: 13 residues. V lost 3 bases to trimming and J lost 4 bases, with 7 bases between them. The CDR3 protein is CASSERANQPQHF. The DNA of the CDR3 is TGTGCCAGCAGTGAGCGGGCGAATCAGCCCCAGCATTTT.

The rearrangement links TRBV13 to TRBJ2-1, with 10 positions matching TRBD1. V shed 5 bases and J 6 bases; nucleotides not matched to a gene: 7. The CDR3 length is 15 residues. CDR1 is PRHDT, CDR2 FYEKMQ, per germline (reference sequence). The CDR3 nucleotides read TGTGCCAGCAGCCCCCGACAGGGGGCAAGCAATGAGCAGTTCTTC. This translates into CASSPRQGASNEQFF.

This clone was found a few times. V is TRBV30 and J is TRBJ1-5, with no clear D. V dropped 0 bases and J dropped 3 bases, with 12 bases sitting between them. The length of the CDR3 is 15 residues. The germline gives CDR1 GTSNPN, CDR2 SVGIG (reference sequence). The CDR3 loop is CAWSVKAGNNQPQHF. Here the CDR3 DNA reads TGTGCCTGGAGTGTAAAGGCAGGTAACAATCAGCCCCAGCATTTT.

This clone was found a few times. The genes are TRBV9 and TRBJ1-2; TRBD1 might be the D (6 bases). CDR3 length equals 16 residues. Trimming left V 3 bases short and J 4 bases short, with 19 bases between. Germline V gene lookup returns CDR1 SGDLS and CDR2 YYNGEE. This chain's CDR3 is CASSASLGGASYGYTF. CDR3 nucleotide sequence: TGTGCCAGCAGCGCCTCCCTTGGGGGGGCTAGCTATGGCTACACCTTC.

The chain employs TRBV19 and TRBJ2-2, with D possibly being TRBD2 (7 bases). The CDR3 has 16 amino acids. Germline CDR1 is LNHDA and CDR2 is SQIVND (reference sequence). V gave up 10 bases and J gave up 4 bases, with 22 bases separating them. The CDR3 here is CATGGLLAGRTGELFF. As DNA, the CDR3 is TGTGCCACCGGGGGGCTCTTAGCGGGCCGCACCGGGGAGCTGTTTTTT.

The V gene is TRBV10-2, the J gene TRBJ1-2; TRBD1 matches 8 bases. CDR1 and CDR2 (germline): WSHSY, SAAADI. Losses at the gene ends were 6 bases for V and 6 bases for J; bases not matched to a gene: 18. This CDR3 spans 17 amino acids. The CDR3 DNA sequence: TGCGCCAGCAGCGACTTACGTATGGACAGGGTGACCGATGGCTACACCTTC. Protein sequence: CASSDLRMDRVTDGYTF.

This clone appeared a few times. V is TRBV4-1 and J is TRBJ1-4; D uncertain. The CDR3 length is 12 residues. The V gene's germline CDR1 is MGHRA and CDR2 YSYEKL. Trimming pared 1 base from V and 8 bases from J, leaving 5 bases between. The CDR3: CASSQAGEKLFF. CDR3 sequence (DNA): TGCGCCAGCAGCCAAGCGGGAGAAAAACTGTTTTTT.

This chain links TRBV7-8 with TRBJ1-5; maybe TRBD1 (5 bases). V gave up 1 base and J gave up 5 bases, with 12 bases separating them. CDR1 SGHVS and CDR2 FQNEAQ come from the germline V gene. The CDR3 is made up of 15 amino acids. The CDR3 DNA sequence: TGTGCCAGCAGCTTAGGCGACAGCACCTATCAGCCCCAGCATTTT. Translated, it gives CASSLGDSTYQPQHF. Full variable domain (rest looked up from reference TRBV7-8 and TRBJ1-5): GAGVSQSPRYKVAKRGQDVALRCDPISGHVSLFWYQQALGQGPEFLTYFQNEAQLDKSGLPSDRFFAERPEGSVSTLKIQRTQQEDSAVYLCASSLGDSTYQPQHFGDGTRLSIL.

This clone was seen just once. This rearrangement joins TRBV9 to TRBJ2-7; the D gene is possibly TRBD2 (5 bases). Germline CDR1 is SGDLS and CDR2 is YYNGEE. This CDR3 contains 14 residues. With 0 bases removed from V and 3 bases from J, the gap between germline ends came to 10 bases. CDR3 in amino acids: CASSVGGLNYEQYF. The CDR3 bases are TGTGCCAGCAGCGTAGGCGGACTGAACTACGAGCAGTACTTC.

This CDR3 reads CASSKSYTQYF. The CDR3 bases are TGTGCCAGCAGCAAATCTTATACGCAGTATTTT. V gene TRBV5-6 combines with J gene TRBJ2-3; D not resolved. The CDR3 consists of 11 residues. Trimming cost V 4 bases and J 7 bases, with 7 bases left between them. Germline V gene lookup returns CDR1 SGHDT and CDR2 YYEEEE.

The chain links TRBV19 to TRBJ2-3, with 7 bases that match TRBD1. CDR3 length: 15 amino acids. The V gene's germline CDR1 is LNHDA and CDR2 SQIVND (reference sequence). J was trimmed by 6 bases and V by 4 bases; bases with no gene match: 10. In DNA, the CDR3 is TGTGCCAGTAGTAACCGGGACAGTCCCGGGGATACGCAGTATTTT. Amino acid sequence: CASSNRDSPGDTQYF.

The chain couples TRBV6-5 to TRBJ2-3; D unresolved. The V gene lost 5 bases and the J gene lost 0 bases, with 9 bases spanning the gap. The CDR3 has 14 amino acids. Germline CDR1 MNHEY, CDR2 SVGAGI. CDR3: CASSPGTSTDTQYF. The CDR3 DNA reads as TGTGCCAGCAGTCCTGGTACTAGCACAGATACGCAGTATTTT.